This T cell receptor beta chain is drawn from a study of cytomegalovirus exposure and HLA in healthy donors. The study's findings and limits: For most subjects, TCR beta sequences were reported to predict HLA-A and HLA-B alleles with accuracy. In vitro, a few CMV-associated chains proved specific for CMV antigens.

CDR1 and CDR2 (germline): SGDLS, YYNGEE. CDR3 length: 14 amino acids. The V end lost 4 bases, the J end lost 2 bases, and 12 bases lay between the germline ends. With regard to this clone: The antigen is unknown.

PCR was performed using 60 Vbeta and 13 Jbeta primers. Measured with immunoSEQ multiplex PCR; TCRdb has only the in-frame clones, and not every one. The table lists approximately 190,000 clones. What was sequenced was PBMCs. The rearrangement joins TRBV9 to TRBJ1-1; D not resolved. This sequence was found in a boy aged 10-17 years in good health and CMV-seronegative. CDR3 protein: CASSQTPGNTEAFF. The CDR3 DNA reads as TGTGCCAGCAGCCAAACCCCGGGAAACACTGAAGCTTTCTTT.